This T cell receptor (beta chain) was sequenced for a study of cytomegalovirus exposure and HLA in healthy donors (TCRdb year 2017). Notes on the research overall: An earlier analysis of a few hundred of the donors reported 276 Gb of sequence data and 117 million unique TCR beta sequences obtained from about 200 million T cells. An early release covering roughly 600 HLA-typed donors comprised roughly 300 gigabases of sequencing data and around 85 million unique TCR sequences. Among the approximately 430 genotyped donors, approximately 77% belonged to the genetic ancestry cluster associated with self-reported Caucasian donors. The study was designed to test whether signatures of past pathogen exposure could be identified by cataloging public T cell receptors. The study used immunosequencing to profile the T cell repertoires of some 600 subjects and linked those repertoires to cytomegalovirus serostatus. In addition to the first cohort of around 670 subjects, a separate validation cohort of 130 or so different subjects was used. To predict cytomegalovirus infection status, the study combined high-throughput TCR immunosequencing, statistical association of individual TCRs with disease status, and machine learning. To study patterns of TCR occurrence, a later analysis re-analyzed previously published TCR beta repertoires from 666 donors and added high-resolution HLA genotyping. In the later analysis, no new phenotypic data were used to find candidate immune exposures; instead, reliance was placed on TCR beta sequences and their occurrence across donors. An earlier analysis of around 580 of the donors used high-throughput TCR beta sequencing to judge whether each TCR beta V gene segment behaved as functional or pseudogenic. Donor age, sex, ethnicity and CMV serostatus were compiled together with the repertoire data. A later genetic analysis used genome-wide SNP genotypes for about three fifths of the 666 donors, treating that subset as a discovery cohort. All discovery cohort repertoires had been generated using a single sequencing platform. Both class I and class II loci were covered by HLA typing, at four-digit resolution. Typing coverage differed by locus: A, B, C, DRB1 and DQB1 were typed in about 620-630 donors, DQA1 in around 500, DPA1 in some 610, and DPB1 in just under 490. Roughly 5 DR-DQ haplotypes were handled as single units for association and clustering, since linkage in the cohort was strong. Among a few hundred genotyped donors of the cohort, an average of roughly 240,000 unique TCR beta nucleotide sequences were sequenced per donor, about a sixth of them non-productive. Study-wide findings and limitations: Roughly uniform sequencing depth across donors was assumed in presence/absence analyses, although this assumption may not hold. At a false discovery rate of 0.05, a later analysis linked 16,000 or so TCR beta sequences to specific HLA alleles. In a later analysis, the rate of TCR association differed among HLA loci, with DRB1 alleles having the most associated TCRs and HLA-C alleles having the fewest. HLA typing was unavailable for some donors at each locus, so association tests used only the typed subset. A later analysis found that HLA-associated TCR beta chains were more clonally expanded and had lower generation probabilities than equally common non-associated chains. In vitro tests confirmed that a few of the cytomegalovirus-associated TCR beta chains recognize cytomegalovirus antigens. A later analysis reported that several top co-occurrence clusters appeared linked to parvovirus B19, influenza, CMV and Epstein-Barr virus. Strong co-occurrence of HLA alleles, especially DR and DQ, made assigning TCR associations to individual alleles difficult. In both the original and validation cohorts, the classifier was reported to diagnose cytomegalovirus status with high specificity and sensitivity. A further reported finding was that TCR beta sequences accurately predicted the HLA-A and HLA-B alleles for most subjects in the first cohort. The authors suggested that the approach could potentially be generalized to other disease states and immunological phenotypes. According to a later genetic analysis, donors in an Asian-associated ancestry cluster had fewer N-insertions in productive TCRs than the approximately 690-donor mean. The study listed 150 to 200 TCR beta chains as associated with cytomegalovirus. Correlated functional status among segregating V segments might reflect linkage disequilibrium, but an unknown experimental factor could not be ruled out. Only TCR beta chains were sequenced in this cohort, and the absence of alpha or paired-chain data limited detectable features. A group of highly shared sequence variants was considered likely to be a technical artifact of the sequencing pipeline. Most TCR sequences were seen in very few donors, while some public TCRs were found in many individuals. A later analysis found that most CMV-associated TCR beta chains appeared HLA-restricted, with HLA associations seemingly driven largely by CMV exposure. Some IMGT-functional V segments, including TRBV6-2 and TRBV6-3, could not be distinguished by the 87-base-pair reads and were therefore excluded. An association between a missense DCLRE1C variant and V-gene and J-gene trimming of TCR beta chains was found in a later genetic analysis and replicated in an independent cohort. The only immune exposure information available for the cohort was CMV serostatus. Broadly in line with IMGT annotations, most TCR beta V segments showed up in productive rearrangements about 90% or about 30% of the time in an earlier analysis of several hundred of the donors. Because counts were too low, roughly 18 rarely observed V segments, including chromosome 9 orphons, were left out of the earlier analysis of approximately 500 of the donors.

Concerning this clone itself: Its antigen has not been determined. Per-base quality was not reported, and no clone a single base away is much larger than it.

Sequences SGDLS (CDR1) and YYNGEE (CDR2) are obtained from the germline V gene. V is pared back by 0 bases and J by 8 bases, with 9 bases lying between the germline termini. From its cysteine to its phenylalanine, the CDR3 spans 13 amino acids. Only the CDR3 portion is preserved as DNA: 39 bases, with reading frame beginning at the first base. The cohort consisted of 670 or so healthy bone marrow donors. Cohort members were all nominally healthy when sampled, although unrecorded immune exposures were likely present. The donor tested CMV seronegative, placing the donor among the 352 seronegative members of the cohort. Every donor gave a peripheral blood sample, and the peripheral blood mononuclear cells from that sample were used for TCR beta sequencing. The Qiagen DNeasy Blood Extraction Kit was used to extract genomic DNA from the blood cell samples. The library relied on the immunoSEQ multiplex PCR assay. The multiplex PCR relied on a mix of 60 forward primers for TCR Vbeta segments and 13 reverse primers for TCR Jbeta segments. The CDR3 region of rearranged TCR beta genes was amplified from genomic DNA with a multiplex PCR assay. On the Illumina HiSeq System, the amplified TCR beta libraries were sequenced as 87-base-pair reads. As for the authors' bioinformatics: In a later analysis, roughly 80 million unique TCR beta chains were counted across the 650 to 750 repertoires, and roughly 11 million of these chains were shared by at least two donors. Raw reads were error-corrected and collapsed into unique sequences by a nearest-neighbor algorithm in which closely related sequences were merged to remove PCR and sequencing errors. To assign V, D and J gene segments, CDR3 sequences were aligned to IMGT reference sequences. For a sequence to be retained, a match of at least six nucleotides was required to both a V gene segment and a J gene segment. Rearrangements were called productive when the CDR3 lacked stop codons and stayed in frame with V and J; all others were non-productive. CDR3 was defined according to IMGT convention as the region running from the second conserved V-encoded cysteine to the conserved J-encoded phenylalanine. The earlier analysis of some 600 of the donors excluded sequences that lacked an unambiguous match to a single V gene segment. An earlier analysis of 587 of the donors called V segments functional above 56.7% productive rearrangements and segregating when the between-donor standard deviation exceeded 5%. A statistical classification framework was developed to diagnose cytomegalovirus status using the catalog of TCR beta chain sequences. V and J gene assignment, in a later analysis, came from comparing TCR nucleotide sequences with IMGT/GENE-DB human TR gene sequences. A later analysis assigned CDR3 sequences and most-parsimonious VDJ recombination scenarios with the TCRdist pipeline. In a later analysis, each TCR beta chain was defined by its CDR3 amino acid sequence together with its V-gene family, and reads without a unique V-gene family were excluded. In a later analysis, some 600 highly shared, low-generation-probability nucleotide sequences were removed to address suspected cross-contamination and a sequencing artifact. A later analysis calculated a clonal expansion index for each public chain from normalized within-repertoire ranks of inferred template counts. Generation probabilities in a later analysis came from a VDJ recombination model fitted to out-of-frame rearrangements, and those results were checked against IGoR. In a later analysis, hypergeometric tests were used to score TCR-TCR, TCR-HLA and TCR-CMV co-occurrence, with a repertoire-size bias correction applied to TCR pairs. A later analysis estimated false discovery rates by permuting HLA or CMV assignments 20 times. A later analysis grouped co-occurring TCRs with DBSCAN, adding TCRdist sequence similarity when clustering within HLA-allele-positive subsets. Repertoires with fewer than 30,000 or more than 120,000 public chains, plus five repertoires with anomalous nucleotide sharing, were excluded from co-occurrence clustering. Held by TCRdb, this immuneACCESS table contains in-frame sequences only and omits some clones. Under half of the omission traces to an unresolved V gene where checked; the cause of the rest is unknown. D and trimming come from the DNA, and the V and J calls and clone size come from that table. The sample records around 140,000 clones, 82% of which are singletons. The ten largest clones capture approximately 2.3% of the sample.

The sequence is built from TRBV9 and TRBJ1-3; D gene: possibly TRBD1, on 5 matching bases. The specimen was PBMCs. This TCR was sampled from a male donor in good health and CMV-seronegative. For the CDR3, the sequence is CASSVVGGDTIYF. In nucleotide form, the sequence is TGTGCCAGCAGCGTAGTCGGGGGGGACACCATATATTTT.